This entry lists 29 T cell receptor beta chains sequenced from one sample in a study of shared clonotypes between healthy human individuals. TCRdb's copy holds only in-frame clones and misses some; the assay was immunoSEQ multiplex PCR. Here the sample spans approximately 2,300,000 clones, around 93% being singletons. Sequencing input: naive CD4+ T cells from PBMCs. Specified subset: CD45RA+ positively selected. The receptors originated from a young man in good health. Some clones in this sample may be carry-over from other donors' samples.

V is TRBV29-1 and J is TRBJ2-3; D gene ambiguous. Germline V gene lookup returns CDR1 SQVTM and CDR2 ANQGSEA. The V end lost 3 bases, the J end lost 6 bases, and 4 bases lay between the germline ends. The CDR3 extends over 10 amino acids. The CDR3 loop is CSVDADTQYF. DNA for the CDR3: TGCAGCGTTGACGCCGATACGCAGTATTTT.

The genes are TRBV12-5 and TRBJ1-1; maybe TRBD1 (6 bases). The germline V gene has CDR1 LGHNT and CDR2 FRNRAP. Trimming pared 1 base from V and 11 bases from J, leaving 14 bases between. This CDR3 spans 13 amino acids. The chain's CDR3 is CASGLEQGTRAFF. CDR3 in DNA: TGTGCTAGTGGTTTGGAACAGGGCACGCGGGCTTTCTTT.

The CDR3 reads CASSSPRGRDTGELFF. The CDR3 DNA follows: TGTGCCAGCAGCTCGCCCAGGGGCCGGGACACCGGGGAGCTGTTTTTT. The chain recombines TRBV28 with TRBJ2-2; maybe TRBD1 (6 bases). CDR3 length: 16 amino acids. Between the trimmed V and J ends, which lost 6 bases and 3 bases, there was a span of 17 bases. Germline-derived CDR1 and CDR2 are MDHEN and SYDVKM.

This CDR3 reads CASSLGPAGSGELFF. The CDR3 bases are TGTGCCAGCAGCTTGGGGCCGGCCGGGTCCGGGGAGCTGTTTTTT. The chain carries TRBV5-5 and TRBJ2-2; D remains unclear. Germline-derived CDR1 and CDR2 are SGHKS and YYEKEE (reference sequence). Trimming took 0 bases from V and 6 from J, leaving 12 bases between them. The CDR3 loop spans 15 amino acids.

The rearrangement links TRBV28 to TRBJ2-6; no firm D call. CDR1 is MDHEN and CDR2 is SYDVKM in the germline V gene. V lost 10 bases and J lost 0, with 25 bases in between. The CDR3 consists of 19 residues. The chain's CDR3 is CAILQGPRGSPSGANVLTF. The CDR3 DNA is TGTGCCATCCTCCAAGGGCCTCGCGGCAGCCCCTCTGGGGCCAACGTCCTGACTTTC.

The count of this clone is one. This chain's CDR3 is CASSLGTSGSNEQYF. In nucleotides, the CDR3 is TGTGCCAGCAGCCTTGGGACTAGCGGGAGTAACGAGCAGTACTTC. This sequence joins TRBV5-8 and TRBJ2-7; 14 bases are a match to TRBD2. V dropped 4 bases and J dropped 5; count of bases not matched to a gene: 5. Per germline, CDR1 SGHTS and CDR2 YDEGEE. The CDR3 loop spans 15 amino acids.

The chain couples TRBV9 to TRBJ2-1; the match to TRBD2 covers 9 bases. V lost 0 bases, J lost 4 bases, and 11 bases stayed unmatched. Germline values: CDR1 SGDLS, CDR2 YYNGEE. The CDR3 consists of 18 residues. The CDR3 loop is CASSVGIDETSGYNEQFF. DNA for the CDR3: TGTGCCAGCAGCGTAGGGATTGACGAGACTAGCGGATACAATGAGCAGTTCTTC.

The gene calls are TRBV28 and TRBJ1-2; TRBD1 might be the D (5 bases). Germline assignment: CDR1 MDHEN and CDR2 SYDVKM. This CDR3 contains 14 residues. With 5 bases removed from V and 7 bases from J, the gap between germline ends came to 17 bases. This CDR3 is CASSGAKGRGGYTF. CDR3 in DNA: TGTGCCAGCAGTGGGGCGAAGGGCCGGGGTGGCTACACCTTC.

The gene calls are TRBV5-1 and TRBJ2-3; D perhaps matches TRBD1 (6 bases). Trimming left V 0 bases short and J 0 bases short, with 8 bases between. Looked up from germline, CDR1 is SGHRS and CDR2 is YFSETQ. The CDR3 covers 15 residues. CDR3 DNA sequence: TGCGCCAGCAGCTTGGTCCAGGGGAGCACAGATACGCAGTATTTT. It translates to CASSLVQGSTDTQYF.

Only one count was recorded for this clone. J is TRBJ2-1 and V is TRBV10-1; D possibly corresponds to TRBD1 (6 bases). Germline V gives CDR1 WNHNN, CDR2 SYGVQD (reference sequence). Deletions cut 6 bases from V and 6 bases from J, with 12 bases between. The CDR3 is made up of 13 amino acids. The CDR3 nucleotides read TGCGCCAGCAGCCGGGCAGGGGCCAATGAGCAGTTCTTC. This gives the protein CASSRAGANEQFF.

The chain carries TRBV2 and TRBJ2-3, with a weak D call TRBD1 (6 bases). Trimming cost V 0 bases and J 3 bases, with 10 bases left between them. The germline V gene encodes CDR1 SNHLY and CDR2 FYNNEI. CDR3 size: 15 residues. CDR3 in DNA: TGTGCCAGCAGTGAAGCGATAACAGGGACAGATACGCAGTATTTT. Its translation: CASSEAITGTDTQYF. Full variable domain (remainder filled in from reference TRBV2 and TRBJ2-3): EPEVTQTPSHQVTQMGQEVILRCVPISNHLYFYWYRQILGQKVEFLVSFYNNEISEKSEIFDDQFSVERPDGSNFTLKIRSTKLEDSAMYFCASSEAITGTDTQYFGPGTRLTVL.

This clone was observed once. V and J are TRBV9 and TRBJ1-5; 7 nucleotides line up with TRBD1. The V gene end was trimmed by 4 bases and the J gene end by 7 bases; junction bases not matched to a gene: 2. CDR3 length: 12 residues. Germline values: CDR1 SGDLS, CDR2 YYNGEE. The CDR3 nucleotides read TGTGCCAGCAGCCAGGGGGGGCAGCCCCAGCATTTT. The encoded protein is CASSQGGQPQHF.

The CDR3: CASSVGLGVGYGYTF. The CDR3 coding sequence is TGTGCCAGCAGCGTGGGGTTGGGGGTCGGCTATGGCTACACCTTC. The chain couples TRBV9 to TRBJ1-2; a weak D match, TRBD1 (5 bases). V gave up 2 bases and J gave up 4 bases, with 15 bases separating them. This CDR3 has 15 residues. Germline V gives CDR1 SGDLS, CDR2 YYNGEE.

Details on this clone: Different DNA sequences within this sample yield the same CDR3. The rearrangement joins TRBV7-2 to TRBJ1-2, with 8 bases identical to TRBD1. Trimming cost V 1 base and J 2 bases; bases outside gene matches: 0. The CDR3 loop spans 14 amino acids. Germline V gene sequence: CDR1 SGHTA, CDR2 FQGNSA. The CDR3 loop reads CASSLGQGNYGYTF. The CDR3 region has the DNA TGTGCCAGCAGCTTAGGACAGGGGAACTATGGCTACACCTTC.

The chain recombines TRBV19 with TRBJ1-4; the D gene is possibly TRBD1 (6 bases). V lost 5 bases to trimming and J lost 8 bases, with 15 bases between them. The CDR3 extends over 14 amino acids. Germline CDR1 LNHDA, CDR2 SQIVND (reference sequence). DNA of the CDR3: TGTGCCAGTAGTCTATCAGGGGTTACGGAAAAACTGTTTTTT. Protein product: CASSLSGVTEKLFF.

CDR3 protein: CASSLEQVLYEQYF. In DNA, the CDR3 is TGTGCCAGCAGCTTAGAACAGGTTCTGTACGAGCAGTACTTC. The V and J genes are TRBV11-2 and TRBJ2-7; maybe TRBD1 (5 bases). CDR3 length: 14 residues. Germline values: CDR1 SGHAT, CDR2 FQNNGV. Deletions cut 0 bases from V and 4 bases from J, with 10 bases between.

This clone was counted once. This sequence joins TRBV19 and TRBJ2-7; perhaps TRBD1 as D (6 bases). The CDR3 is made up of 13 amino acids. Trimming shortened V by 4 bases and J by 2 bases, and 9 bases separated the two germline ends. Germline CDR1 LNHDA, CDR2 SQIVND (reference sequence). CDR3 sequence reads: CASSRDTPYEQYF. The CDR3 DNA reads TGTGCCAGTAGTAGGGACACACCCTACGAGCAGTACTTC.

The gene calls are TRBV19 and TRBJ1-5; D not resolved. Germline CDR1 LNHDA, CDR2 SQIVND (reference sequence). The V gene lost 5 bases and the J gene lost 9 bases, with 20 bases spanning the gap. The length of the CDR3 is 15 residues. In DNA form, the CDR3 reads TGTGCCAGTAGTCCCGGCATTAACCTTAACGGGCCCCAGCATTTT. It is translated as CASSPGINLNGPQHF.

This sequence joins TRBV5-1 and TRBJ2-7; maybe TRBD1 (5 bases). Germline V lookup: CDR1 SGHRS, CDR2 YFSETQ. V lost 0 bases, J lost 0 bases, and 10 bases lay in between. The CDR3 runs to 15 residues. The CDR3 DNA is TGCGCCAGCAGCTTGGAAGGACATAACTCCTACGAGCAGTACTTC. Amino acids: CASSLEGHNSYEQYF.

CDR3 sequence: CASSFQIQFF. The DNA for the CDR3 is TGTGCCAGCAGTTTTCAGATCCAGTTCTTC. The V gene is TRBV28, the J gene TRBJ2-1; D remains ambiguous. CDR1 and CDR2 (germline): MDHEN, SYDVKM. The CDR3 runs to 10 residues. V dropped 3 bases and J dropped 13 bases, with 7 bases sitting between them.

The chain has TRBV18 and TRBJ2-1, with a weak D call TRBD2 (6 bases). The V end was cut by 6 bases, the J end by 1 base, with 16 bases between. This CDR3 is 16 amino acids long. Looked up from germline, CDR1 is KGHSH and CDR2 is LQKENI. This CDR3 reads CASSGGGGGSYNEQFF. Here the CDR3 DNA reads TGTGCCAGCTCCGGTGGGGGAGGAGGGTCCTACAATGAGCAGTTCTTC.

The chain links TRBV18 to TRBJ2-1; D is ambiguous. CDR3 length equals 17 residues. CDR1 is KGHSH, CDR2 LQKENI, per germline. Trimming cost V 5 bases and J 0 bases, with 17 bases left between them. This CDR3 is CASSANQQTSSYNEQFF. The CDR3 nucleotides are TGTGCCAGCTCAGCCAACCAGCAGACGAGCTCCTACAATGAGCAGTTCTTC.

A word on this clone: The sample carries other DNA sequences with the same CDR3. The chain employs TRBV7-2 and TRBJ2-5; 14 nucleotides align to TRBD2. V shed 5 bases and J 2 bases; nucleotides not matched to a gene: 4. There are 16 residues in the CDR3. Germline CDR1 SGHTA, CDR2 FQGNSA. CDR3 DNA sequence: TGTGCCAGCAGCGCAGGACTAGCGGGGGGTCAAGAGACCCAGTACTTC. Translated: CASSAGLAGGQETQYF. The complete variable domain, with remaining parts taken from reference TRBV7-2 and TRBJ2-5, reads GAGVSQSPSNKVTEKGKDVELRCDPISGHTALYWYRQSLGQGLEFLIYFQGNSAPDKSGLPSDRFSAERTGGSVSTLTIQRTQQEDSAVYLCASSAGLAGGQETQYFGPGTRLLVL.

The chain uses TRBV6-8 and TRBJ2-5, with unresolved D. Trimming shortened V by 6 bases and J by 3 bases, and 14 bases separated the two germline ends. The V gene's germline CDR1 is MNHGY and CDR2 SAAAGT. The CDR3 is made up of 14 amino acids. CDR3 loop: CASSHPYIKETQYF. For the CDR3, the DNA is TGTGCCAGCAGCCACCCCTATATCAAAGAGACCCAGTACTTC.

CDR3 loop: CASSLVFSWGPNEQFF. The CDR3 nucleotides are TGTGCCAGCAGCTTAGTTTTTAGCTGGGGGCCGAATGAGCAGTTCTTC. The gene calls are TRBV11-2 and TRBJ2-1, with a weak D call TRBD1 (6 bases). The CDR3 extends over 16 amino acids. Germline V CDR1 and CDR2: SGHAT, FQNNGV. Trimming removed 1 base at V and 7 bases at J, with 17 bases between.

The chain recombines TRBV19 with TRBJ2-1; tentative D call: TRBD1 (5 bases). The germline V gene encodes CDR1 LNHDA and CDR2 SQIVND (reference sequence). CDR3 length: 19 residues. Trimming took off 0 bases at V and 1 base at J, with 19 bases between the two ends. The CDR3 coding sequence is TGTGCCAGTAGTATAGATACCGTAGGGGCCGTCGCATCCTACAATGAGCAGTTCTTC. Its translation is CASSIDTVGAVASYNEQFF.

The chain recombines TRBV5-1 with TRBJ2-1, with D possibly called TRBD1 or TRBD2 (5 bases each). V lost 7 bases and J 0 bases, leaving 11 bases between the germline ends. Germline loops: CDR1 SGHRS, CDR2 YFSETQ. The CDR3 contains 14 residues. For the CDR3, the DNA is TGCGCCAGCCGGGGCCTGGACTCCTACAATGAGCAGTTCTTC. It encodes CASRGLDSYNEQFF.

The chain has TRBV28 and TRBJ2-1; 14 nucleotides match TRBD2. This CDR3 is built from 17 residues. V gave up 8 bases and J gave up 0 bases; unmatched junction bases: 6. Germline CDR1 reads MDHEN; CDR2 reads SYDVKM. The CDR3 DNA is TGTGCCAGCTTGGGACTAGCGGGAGTTAGCTCCTACAATGAGCAGTTCTTC. Amino acids: CASLGLAGVSSYNEQFF.

This sequence joins TRBV6-1 and TRBJ2-5, with 11 bases matching TRBD2. The CDR3 spans 14 residues. Germline V gene data show CDR1 as MNHNS and CDR2 as SASEGT. The V segment lost 6 bases and the J segment 5 bases; nucleotides outside the gene matches: 5. CDR3 region: CASRIAGGMETQYF. In DNA form, the CDR3 reads TGTGCCAGCAGGATAGCGGGAGGGATGGAGACCCAGTACTTC.